These 9 T cell receptor beta chains were all obtained from the same sample, sequenced in a study of T-cell memory formation after mild COVID-19. TCRdb re-derived calls from the 5' RACE reads in MiXCR, one entry per CDR3 protein. The table records around 200,000 distinct CDR3 sequences, about 21% of them present only once. Sequencing used PBMCs or a T cell subset sorted from them (not recorded which). These receptors were obtained from an adult woman who had mild COVID-19 (a few samples of this study predate the infection). Cell type and time point are not known.

The chain couples TRBV4-3 to TRBJ1-1; possible D gene TRBD1, 5 bases. The CDR3 spans 13 residues. The V end lost 0 bases, the J end lost 8 bases, and 10 bases lay between the germline ends. The V gene's germline CDR1 is LGHNA and CDR2 YSLEER. CDR3 nucleotide sequence: TGCGCCAGCAGCCAAGATCGAGGGGCGGAAGCTTTCTTT. Protein: CASSQDRGAEAFF.

The chain employs TRBV4-1 and TRBJ2-1; either TRBD1 or TRBD2 may fit D (5 bases each). V was cut by 4 bases and J by 6 bases, with 16 bases left in between. The CDR3 has 15 amino acids. Germline V gene data show CDR1 as MGHRA and CDR2 as YSYEKL. CDR3 nucleotide sequence: TGCGCCAGCAGCCCCCCTCCAATAGGGACCAATGAGCAGTTCTTC. Its translation: CASSPPPIGTNEQFF.

In this sample, this clonotype turned up many times. The chain carries TRBV7-9 and TRBJ1-6; D is ambiguous. The V end was cut by 1 base, the J end by 8 bases, with 6 bases between. The germline V gene has CDR1 SEHNR and CDR2 FQNEAQ (reference sequence). The CDR3 loop spans 13 amino acids. CDR3 sequence reads: CASSLDNYSPLHF. CDR3 nucleotides: TGTGCCAGCAGCTTAGACAACTATTCACCCCTCCACTTT.

This clonotype was seen more than once but under ten times. The chain carries TRBV12-3 or TRBV12-4 and TRBJ2-4; the D call may be TRBD1 or TRBD2 (6 bases each). The CDR3 is 13 residues long. Trimming shortened V by 9 bases and J by 8 bases, and 17 bases separated the two germline ends. The CDR3 DNA follows: TGTGCCAGTGGAAGGGGGGAGTGGGACATTCAGTACTTC. Protein sequence: CASGRGEWDIQYF.

The V gene is TRBV7-6, the J gene TRBJ2-5; no firm D call. The CDR3 runs 14 residues. Looked up from germline, CDR1 is SGHVS and CDR2 is FNYEAQ. V was pared by 5 bases and J by 5 bases, with 15 bases between. As DNA, the CDR3 is TGTGCCAGCAGCCCCTCCTTGGTAACGGAGACCCAGTACTTC. Amino acid sequence: CASSPSLVTETQYF.

This clonotype showed up many times. V usage is TRBV7-9 and J usage is TRBJ2-3, with D hard to call. From germline, CDR1 is SEHNR and CDR2 FQNEAQ (reference sequence). This CDR3 comprises 14 residues. V lost 0 bases, J lost 0 bases, and 4 bases lay in between. CDR3 amino acids: CASSLAGSTDTQYF. In DNA form, the CDR3 reads TGTGCCAGCAGCTTAGCGGGAAGCACAGATACGCAGTATTTT.

This clonotype was detected a few times. The chain is built from TRBV4-1 and TRBJ1-1; maybe TRBD1 (6 bases). Trimming removed 0 bases at V and 1 base at J, with 9 bases between. CDR3 length: 15 amino acids. Germline V gene lookup returns CDR1 MGHRA and CDR2 YSYEKL. The CDR3 DNA is TGCGCCAGCAGCCAAGATCGGGGGGCGAACACTGAAGCTTTCTTT. Translation gives CASSQDRGANTEAFF.

A single count supports this clonotype. The chain carries TRBV13 and TRBJ2-5; D is uncertain. This CDR3 is 14 amino acids long. V lost 1 base, J lost 5 bases, and 11 bases lay in between. In germline, CDR1 is PRHDT, CDR2 FYEKMQ (reference sequence). The DNA for the CDR3 is TGTGCCAGCAGCTTAGTGACCAGCAGGGAGACCCAGTACTTC. It yields the protein CASSLVTSRETQYF. Complete variable domain (other parts from reference TRBV13 and TRBJ2-5): AAGVIQSPRHLIKEKRETATLKCYPIPRHDTVYWYQQGPGQDPQFLISFYEKMQSDKGSIPDRFSAQQFSDYHSELNMSSLELGDSALYFCASSLVTSRETQYFGPGTRLLVL.

This clonotype was recorded a few times. This sequence joins TRBV2 and TRBJ2-1; TRBD2 aligns across 7 bases. The CDR3 is 16 residues long. After removal of 4 bases from V and 0 bases from J, the junction contained 6 bases not matched to a gene. In germline, CDR1 is SNHLY, CDR2 FYNNEI. CDR3 loop: CASSAVGRRSYNEQFF. DNA for the CDR3: TGTGCCAGCAGTGCGGTCGGGAGGCGCTCCTACAATGAGCAGTTCTTC.